The following is a T cell receptor beta chain sequence with its context. CDR1 SGHRS and CDR2 YFSETQ come from the germline V gene. The germline V and J ends were trimmed by 4 bases and 0 bases, with 11 bases remaining between them. CDR3 length: 14 residues. The data belong to a study of PD-L1 blockade in urothelial cancer. Overall study context: Twenty-five out of 29 patients were men whose urothelial cancer was bladder-origin. It was at 3 weeks (second dose) and 6 weeks after treatment start that blood was analyzed.

Some clones are missing from TCRdb's copy, which holds only in-frame ones; the method was immunoSEQ multiplex PCR. The data show approximately 79,000 clones, with about 90% seen just once and under 6% held by the top ten. Source: PBMCs, taken around atezolizumab (anti-PD-L1) treatment. This clonotype was obtained from a woman aged 70-85 years with urothelial cancer. The chain employs TRBV5-1 and TRBJ2-7; D is perhaps TRBD1 (7 bases). CDR3 bases: TGCGCCAGCAGCGCGCGGGACAGCTCCTACGAGCAGTACTTC. This codes for CASSARDSSYEQYF. Full variable domain (outside the CDR3, taken from reference TRBV5-1 and TRBJ2-7): KAGVTQTPRYLIKTRGQQVTLSCSPISGHRSVSWYQQTPGQGLQFLFEYFSETQRNKGNFPGRFSGRQFSNSRSEMNVSTLELGDSALYLCASSARDSSYEQYFGPGTRLTVT.